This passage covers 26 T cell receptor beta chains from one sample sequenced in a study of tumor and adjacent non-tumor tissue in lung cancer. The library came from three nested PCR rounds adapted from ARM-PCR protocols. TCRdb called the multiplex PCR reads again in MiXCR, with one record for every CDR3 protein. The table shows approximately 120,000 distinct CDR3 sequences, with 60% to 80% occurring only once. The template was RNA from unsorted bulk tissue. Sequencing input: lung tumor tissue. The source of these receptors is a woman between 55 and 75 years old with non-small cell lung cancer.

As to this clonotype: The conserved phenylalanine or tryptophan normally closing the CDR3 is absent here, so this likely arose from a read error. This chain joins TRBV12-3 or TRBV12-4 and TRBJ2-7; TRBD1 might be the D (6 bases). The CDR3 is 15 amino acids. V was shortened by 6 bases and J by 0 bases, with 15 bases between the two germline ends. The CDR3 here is CASRYRQESSYEQYL. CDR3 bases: TGTGCCAGCAGATACAGACAGGAGAGCTCCTACGAGCAGTACTTA.

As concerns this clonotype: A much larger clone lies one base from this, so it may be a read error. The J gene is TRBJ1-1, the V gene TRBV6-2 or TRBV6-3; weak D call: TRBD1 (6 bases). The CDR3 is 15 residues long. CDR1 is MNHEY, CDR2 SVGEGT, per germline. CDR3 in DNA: TGTGCCAGCAGTAACTACAGGGTTATGAACAGTGAAGCTTTCTTT. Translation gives CASSNYRVMNSEAFF.

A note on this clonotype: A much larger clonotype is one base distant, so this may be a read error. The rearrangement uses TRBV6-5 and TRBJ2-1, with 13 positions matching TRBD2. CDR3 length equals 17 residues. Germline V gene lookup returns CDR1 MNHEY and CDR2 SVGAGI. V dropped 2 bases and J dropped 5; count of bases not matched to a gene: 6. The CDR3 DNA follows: TGTGCCAGCAGTTACGCTACCGGGACTAGCGGGGACAATGAGCAGTTCTTC. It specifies CASSYATGTSGDNEQFF.

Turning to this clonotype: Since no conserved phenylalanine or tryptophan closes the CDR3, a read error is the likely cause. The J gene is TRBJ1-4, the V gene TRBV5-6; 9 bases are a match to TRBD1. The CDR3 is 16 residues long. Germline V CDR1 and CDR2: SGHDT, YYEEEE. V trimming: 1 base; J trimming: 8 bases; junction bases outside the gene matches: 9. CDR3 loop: CASSLWDGTGLEKLFL. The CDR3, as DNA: TGTGCCAGCAGCTTGTGGGACGGGACAGGGCTAGAAAAACTGTTTTTG.

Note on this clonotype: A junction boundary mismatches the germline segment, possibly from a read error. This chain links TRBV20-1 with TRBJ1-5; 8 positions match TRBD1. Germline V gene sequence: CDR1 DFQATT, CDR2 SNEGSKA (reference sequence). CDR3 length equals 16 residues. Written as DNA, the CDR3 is TGCAGTGTGGGTGGGACAGGCCGGCCGAGCAATCAGCCCCAGCAATTT. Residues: CSVGGTGRPSNQPQQF.

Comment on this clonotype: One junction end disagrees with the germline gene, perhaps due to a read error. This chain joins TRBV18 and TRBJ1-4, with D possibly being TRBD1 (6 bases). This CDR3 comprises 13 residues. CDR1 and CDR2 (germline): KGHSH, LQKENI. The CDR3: CVSSNRDNEKLFF. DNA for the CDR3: TGTGTCAGCTCTAACAGGGATAATGAAAAACTGTTTTTT.

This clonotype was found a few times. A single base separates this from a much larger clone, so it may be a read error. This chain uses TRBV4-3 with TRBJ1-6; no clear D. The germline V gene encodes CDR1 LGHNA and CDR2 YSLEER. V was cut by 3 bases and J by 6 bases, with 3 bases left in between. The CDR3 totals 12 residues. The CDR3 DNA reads TGCGCCAGCAGCCATAGTAATTCACCCCTCCACTTT. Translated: CASSHSNSPLHF.

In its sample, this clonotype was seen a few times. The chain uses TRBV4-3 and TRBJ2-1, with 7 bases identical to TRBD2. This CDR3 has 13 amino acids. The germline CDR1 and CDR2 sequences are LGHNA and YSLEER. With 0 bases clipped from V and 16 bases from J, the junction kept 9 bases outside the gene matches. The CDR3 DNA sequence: TGCGCCAGCAGCCAAGACGAAAGCGGGAAAAAATTCTTC. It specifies CASSQDESGKKFF.

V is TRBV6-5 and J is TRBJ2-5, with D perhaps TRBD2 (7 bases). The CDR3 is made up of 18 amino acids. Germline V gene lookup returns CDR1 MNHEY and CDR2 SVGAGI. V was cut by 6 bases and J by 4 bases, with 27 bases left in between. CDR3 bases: TGTGCCAGCAGCGCCCGCCTAGCGGCTGCCCGAGGGGGAGAGACCCAGTACTTC. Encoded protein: CASSARLAAARGGETQYF.

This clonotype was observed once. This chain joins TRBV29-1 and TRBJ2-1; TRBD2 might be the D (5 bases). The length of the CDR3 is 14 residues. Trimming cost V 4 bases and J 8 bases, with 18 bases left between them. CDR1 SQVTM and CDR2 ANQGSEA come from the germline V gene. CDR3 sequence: CSVGGLRVVYEQFF. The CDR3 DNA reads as TGCAGCGTTGGAGGGTTGAGAGTGGTTTATGAGCAGTTCTTC.

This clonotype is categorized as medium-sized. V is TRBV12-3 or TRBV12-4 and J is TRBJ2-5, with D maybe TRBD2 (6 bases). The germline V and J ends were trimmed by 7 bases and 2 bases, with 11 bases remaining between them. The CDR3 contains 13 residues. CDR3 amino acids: CASTQGGQETQYF. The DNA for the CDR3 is TGTGCCAGCACTCAGGGAGGACAAGAGACCCAGTACTTC.

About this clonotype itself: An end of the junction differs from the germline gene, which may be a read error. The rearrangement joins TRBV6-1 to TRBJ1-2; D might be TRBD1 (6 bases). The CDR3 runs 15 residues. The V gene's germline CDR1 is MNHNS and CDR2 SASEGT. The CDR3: CASSEYPQGNYGYTF. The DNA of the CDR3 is TGTGCCAGCAGTGAATATCCGCAGGGGAACTATGGTTACACCTTC.

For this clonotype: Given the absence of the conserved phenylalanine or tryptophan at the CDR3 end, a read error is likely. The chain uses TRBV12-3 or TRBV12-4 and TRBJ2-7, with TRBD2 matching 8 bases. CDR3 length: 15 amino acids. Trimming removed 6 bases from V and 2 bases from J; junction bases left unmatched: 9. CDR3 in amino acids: CASSSIEGLAYEQYS. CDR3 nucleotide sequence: TGTGCCAGCAGCTCTATTGAGGGACTAGCCTACGAGCAGTACTCC.

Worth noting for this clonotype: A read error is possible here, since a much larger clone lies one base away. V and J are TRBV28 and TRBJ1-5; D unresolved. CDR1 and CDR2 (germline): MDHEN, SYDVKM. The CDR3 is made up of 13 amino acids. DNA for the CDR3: TGTGCCAGCAGTTTAAGGGAGTTGCAGCTCCAGCATTTT. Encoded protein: CASSLRELQLQHF.

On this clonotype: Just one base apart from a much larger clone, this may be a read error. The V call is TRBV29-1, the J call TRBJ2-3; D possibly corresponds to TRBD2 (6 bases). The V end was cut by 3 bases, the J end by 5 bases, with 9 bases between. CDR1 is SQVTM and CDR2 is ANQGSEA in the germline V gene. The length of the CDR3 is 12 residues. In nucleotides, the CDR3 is TGCAGCGTTGAGCGGGGAGTAGATACGCAGTATTTT. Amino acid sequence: CSVERGVDTQYF.

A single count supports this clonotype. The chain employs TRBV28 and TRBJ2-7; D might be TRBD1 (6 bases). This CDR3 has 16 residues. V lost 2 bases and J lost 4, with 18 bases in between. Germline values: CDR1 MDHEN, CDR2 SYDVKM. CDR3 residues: CASSLAGQPVDYEQYF. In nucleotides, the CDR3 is TGTGCCAGCAGTTTAGCCGGACAGCCTGTAGATTACGAGCAGTACTTC.

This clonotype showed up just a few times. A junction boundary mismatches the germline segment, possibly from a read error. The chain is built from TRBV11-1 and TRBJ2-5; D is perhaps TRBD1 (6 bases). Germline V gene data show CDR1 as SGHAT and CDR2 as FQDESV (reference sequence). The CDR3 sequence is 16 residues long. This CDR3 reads CASSRGRGGLQETQYF. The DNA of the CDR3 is TGTGCAAGCAGCCGAGGCAGGGGCGGCCTCCAAGAGACCCAGTACTTC.

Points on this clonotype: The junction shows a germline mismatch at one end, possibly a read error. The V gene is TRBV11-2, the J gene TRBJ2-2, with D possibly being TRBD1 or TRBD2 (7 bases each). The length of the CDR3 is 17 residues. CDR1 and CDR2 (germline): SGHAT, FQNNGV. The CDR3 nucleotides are TGTGCCAGCAGCTTTCCCCAGGGGGGGCGGAACACGGGGGAGCTGTTATTT. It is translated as CASSFPQGGRNTGELLF.

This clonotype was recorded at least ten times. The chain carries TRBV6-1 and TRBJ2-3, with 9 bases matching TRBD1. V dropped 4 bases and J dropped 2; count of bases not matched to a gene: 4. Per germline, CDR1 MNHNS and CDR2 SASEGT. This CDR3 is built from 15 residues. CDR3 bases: TGTGCCAGCAGTGTTTGGGACAGGGTCACAGATACGCAGTATTTT. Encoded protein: CASSVWDRVTDTQYF.

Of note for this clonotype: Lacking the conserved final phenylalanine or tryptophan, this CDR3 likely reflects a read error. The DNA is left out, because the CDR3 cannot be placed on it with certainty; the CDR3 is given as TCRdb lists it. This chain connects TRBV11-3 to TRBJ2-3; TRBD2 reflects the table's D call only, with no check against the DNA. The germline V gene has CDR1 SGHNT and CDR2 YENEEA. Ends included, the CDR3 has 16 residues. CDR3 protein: CTSSPRQKEGTDTHYY.

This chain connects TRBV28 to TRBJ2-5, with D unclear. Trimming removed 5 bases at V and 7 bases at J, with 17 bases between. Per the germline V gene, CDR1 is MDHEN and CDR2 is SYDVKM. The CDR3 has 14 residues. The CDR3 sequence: CASSTNTWVVTQYF. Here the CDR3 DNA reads TGTGCCAGCAGTACAAACACATGGGTCGTGACCCAGTACTTC.

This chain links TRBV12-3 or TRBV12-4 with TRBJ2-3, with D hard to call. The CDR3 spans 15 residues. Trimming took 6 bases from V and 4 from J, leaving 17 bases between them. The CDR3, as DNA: TGTGCCAGCAGCTCTCCCCGGGCCGCGGCAGATACGCAGTATTTT. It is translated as CASSSPRAAADTQYF.

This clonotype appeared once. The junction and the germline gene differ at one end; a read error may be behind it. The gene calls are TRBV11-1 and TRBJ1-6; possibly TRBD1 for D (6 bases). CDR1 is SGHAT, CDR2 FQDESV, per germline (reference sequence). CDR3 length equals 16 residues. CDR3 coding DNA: TGTGCAAGCATCTACGACGGACAGTCTTATAATTCACCCCTCCACTTT. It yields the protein CASIYDGQSYNSPLHF.

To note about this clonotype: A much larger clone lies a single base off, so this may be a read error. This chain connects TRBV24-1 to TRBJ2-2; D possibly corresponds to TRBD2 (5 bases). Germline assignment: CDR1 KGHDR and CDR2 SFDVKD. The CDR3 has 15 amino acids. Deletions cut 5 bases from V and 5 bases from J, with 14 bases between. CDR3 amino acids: CATSGWETPTGELFF. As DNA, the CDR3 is TGTGCCACCAGTGGTTGGGAGACCCCTACCGGGGAGCTGTTTTTT.

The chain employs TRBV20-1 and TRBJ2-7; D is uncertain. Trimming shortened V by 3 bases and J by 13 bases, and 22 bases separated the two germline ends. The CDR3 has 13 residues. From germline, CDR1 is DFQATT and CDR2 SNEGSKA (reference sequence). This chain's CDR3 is CSARYPGSNDQYF. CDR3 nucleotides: TGCAGTGCTAGGTATCCGGGCTCTAACGATCAATACTTC.

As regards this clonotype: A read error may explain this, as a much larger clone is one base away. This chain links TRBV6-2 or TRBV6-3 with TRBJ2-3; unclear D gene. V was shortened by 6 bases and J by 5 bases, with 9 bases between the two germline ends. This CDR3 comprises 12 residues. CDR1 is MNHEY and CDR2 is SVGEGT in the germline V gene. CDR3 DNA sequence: TGTGCCAGCAGCCTGCACATAGATACGCAGTATTTT. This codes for CASSLHIDTQYF.